The entry below gives a single TCR beta chain sequence along with its context. Its cognate antigen is unknown. This sample is part of a study of siplizumab effects on memory and regulatory T cells. Study-wide results and caveats: Neither a naive nor a memory phenotype was assignable to roughly 80-96% of proliferating CD4+ or CD8+ clones. Reactions containing siplizumab showed mappable alloreactive CD4+ clones averaging approximately 70% Treg-derived, versus about 27% in controls.

The study assayed 75,000 to 100,000 TCR templates per sample. The assay was immunoSEQ multiplex PCR, and TCRdb's table has in-frame clones only and misses some. Here the sample spans around 100,000 clones, 94% being singletons. The CDR3 length is 13 residues. The V end lost 7 bases, the J end lost 7 bases, and 16 bases lay between the germline ends. Germline CDR1 reads GTSNPN; CDR2 reads SVGIG (reference sequence). The sample was non-Treg CD4+ T cells sorted from blood. The receptor was isolated from a human donor in good health. The chain uses TRBV30 and TRBJ2-2; a possible D gene is TRBD1 (5 bases). Here the CDR3 DNA reads TGTGCCTTCAGGGCCCCTCCGGGCGGGGAGCTGTTTTTT. Translation gives CAFRAPPGGELFF.